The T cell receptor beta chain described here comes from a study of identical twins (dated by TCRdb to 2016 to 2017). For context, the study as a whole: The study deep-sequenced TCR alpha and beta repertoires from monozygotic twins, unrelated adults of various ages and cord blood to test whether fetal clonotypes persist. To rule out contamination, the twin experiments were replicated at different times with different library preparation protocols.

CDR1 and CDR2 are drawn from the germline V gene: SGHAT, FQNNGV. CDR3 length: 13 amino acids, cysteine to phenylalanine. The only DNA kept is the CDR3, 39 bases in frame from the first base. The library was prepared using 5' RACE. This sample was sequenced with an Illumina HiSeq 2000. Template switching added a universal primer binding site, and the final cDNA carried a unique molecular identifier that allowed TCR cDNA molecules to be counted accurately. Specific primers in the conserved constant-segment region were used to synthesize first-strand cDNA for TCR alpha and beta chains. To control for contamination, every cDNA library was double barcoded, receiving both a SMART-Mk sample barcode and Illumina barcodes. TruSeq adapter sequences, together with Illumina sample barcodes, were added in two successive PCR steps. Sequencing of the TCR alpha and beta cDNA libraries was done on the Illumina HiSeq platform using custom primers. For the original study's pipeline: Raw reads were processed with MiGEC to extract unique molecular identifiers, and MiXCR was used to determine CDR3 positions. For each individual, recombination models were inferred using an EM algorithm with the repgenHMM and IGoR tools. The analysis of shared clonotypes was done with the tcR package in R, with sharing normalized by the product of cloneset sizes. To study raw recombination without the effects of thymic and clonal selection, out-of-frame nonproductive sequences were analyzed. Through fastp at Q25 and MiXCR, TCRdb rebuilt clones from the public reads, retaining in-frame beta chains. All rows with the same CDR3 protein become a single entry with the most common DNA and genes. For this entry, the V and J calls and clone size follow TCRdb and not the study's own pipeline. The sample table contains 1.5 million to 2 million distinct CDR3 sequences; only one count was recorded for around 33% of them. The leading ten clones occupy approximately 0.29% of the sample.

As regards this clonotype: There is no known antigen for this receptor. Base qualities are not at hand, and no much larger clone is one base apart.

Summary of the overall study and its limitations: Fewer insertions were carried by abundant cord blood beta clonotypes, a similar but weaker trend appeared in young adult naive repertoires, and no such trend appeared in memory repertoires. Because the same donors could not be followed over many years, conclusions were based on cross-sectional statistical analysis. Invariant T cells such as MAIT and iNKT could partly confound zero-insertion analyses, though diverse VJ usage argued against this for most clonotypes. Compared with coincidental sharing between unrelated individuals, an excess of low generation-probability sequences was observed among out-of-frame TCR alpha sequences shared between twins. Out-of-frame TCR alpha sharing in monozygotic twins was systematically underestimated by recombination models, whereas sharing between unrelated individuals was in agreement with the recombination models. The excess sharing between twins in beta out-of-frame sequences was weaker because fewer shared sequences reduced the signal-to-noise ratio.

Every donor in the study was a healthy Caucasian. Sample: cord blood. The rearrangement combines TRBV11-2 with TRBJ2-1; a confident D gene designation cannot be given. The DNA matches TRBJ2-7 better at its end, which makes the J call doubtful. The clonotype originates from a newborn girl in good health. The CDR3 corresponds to CASNPSSYNEQYF. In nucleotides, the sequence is TGTGCCAGCAATCCGAGCTCCTACAATGAGCAGTACTTC.